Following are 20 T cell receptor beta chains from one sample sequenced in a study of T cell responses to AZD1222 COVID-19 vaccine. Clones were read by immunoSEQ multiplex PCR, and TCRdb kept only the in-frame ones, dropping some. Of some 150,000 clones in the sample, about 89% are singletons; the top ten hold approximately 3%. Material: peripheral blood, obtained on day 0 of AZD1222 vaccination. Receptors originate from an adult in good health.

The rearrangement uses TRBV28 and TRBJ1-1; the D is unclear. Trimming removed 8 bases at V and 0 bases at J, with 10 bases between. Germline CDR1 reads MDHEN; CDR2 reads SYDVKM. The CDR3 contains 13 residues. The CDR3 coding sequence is TGTGCCAGCTTAGAATCCATGAACACTGAAGCTTTCTTT. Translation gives CASLESMNTEAFF.

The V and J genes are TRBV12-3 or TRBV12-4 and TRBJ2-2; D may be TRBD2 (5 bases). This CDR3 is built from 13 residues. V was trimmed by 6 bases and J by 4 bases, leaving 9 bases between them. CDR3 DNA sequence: TGTGCCAGCAGCCTCACTAGCACCGGGGAGCTGTTTTTT. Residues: CASSLTSTGELFF.

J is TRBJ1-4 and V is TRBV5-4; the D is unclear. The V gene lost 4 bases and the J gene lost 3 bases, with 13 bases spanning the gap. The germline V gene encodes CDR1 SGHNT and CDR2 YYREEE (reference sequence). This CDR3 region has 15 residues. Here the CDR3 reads CASSHYPVANEKLFF. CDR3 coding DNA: TGTGCCAGCAGCCACTACCCCGTGGCTAATGAAAAACTGTTTTTT.

The CDR3 spells CASSHTGGTGSYGYTF. The CDR3 nucleotides are TGTGCCAGCAGCCATACCGGGGGGACAGGAAGCTATGGCTACACCTTC. The chain combines TRBV7-3 with TRBJ1-2; 8 bases fit TRBD1. Losses at the gene ends were 5 bases for V and 4 bases for J; bases not matched to a gene: 12. CDR1 and CDR2 (germline): SGHTA, FQGTGA. The CDR3 length is 16 residues. Full variable domain (remainder filled in from reference TRBV7-3 and TRBJ1-2): GAGVSQTPSNKVTEKGKYVELRCDPISGHTALYWYRQSLGQGPEFLIYFQGTGAADDSGLPNDRFFAVRPEGSVSTLKIQRTERGDSAVYLCASSHTGGTGSYGYTFGSGTRLTVV.

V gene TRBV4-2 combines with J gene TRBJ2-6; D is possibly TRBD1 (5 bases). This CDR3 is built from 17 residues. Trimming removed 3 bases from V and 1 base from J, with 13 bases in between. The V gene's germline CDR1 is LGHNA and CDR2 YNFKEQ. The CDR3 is CASSQTVASSGANVLTF. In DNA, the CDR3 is TGTGCCAGCAGCCAGACAGTGGCAAGTTCTGGGGCCAACGTCCTGACTTTC.

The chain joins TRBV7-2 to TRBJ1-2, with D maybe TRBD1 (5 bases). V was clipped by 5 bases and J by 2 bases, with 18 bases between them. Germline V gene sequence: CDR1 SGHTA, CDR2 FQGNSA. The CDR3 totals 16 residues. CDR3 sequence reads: CASSRSPSRGNYGYTF. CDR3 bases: TGTGCCAGCAGCCGGAGCCCCTCCCGGGGGAACTATGGCTACACCTTC. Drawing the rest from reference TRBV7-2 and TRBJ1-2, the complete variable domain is GAGVSQSPSNKVTEKGKDVELRCDPISGHTALYWYRQSLGQGLEFLIYFQGNSAPDKSGLPSDRFSAERTGGSVSTLTIQRTQQEDSAVYLCASSRSPSRGNYGYTFGSGTRLTVV.

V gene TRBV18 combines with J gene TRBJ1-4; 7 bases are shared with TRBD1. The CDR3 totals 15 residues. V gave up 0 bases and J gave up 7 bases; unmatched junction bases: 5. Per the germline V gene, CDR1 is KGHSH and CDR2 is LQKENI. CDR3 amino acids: CASSPPSQGGEKLFF. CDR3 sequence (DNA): TGTGCCAGCTCACCACCATCCCAGGGGGGTGAAAAACTGTTTTTT.

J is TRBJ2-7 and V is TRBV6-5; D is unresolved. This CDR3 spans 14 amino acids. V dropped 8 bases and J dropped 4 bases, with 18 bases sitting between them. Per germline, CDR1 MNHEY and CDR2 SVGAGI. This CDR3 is CASSREPLGYEQYF. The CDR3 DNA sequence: TGTGCCAGCTCGCGAGAGCCCCTGGGGTACGAGCAGTACTTC.

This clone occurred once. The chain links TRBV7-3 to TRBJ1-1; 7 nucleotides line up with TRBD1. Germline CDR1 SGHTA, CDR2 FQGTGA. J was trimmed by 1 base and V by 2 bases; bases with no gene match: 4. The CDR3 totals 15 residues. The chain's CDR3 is CASSLGRGENTEAFF. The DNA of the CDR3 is TGTGCCAGCAGCTTAGGCAGGGGGGAGAACACTGAAGCTTTCTTT.

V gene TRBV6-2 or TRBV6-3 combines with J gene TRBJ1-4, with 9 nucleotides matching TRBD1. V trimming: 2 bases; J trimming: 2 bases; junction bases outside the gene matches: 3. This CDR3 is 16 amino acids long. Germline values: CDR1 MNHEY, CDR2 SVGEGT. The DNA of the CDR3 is TGTGCCAGCAGTTACCCACAGGGGGCGACTAATGAAAAACTGTTTTTT. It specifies CASSYPQGATNEKLFF.

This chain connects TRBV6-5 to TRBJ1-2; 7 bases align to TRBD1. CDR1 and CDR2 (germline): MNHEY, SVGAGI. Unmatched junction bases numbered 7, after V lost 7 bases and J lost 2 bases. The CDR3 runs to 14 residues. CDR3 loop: CASTPSRGNYGYTF. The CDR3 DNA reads TGTGCCAGCACTCCGTCCAGGGGGAACTATGGCTACACCTTC.

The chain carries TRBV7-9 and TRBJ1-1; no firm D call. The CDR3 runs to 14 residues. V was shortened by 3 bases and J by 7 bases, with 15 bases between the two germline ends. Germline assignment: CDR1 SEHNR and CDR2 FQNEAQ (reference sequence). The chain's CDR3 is CASSFPPRQFEAFF. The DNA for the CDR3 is TGTGCCAGCAGCTTCCCCCCTCGGCAGTTTGAAGCTTTCTTT.

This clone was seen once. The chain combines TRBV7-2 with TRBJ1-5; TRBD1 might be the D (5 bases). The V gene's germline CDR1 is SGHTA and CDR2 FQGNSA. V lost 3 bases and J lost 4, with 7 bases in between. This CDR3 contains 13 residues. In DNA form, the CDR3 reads TGTGCCAGCAGCTTCGACAGAAATCAGCCCCAGCATTTT. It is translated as CASSFDRNQPQHF.

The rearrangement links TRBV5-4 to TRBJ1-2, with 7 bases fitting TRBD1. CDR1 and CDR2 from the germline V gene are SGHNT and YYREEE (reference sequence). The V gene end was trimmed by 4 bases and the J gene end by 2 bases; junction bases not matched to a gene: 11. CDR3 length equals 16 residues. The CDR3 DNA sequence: TGTGCCAGCAGCCACGACAGGGACACACGAAACTATGGCTACACCTTC. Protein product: CASSHDRDTRNYGYTF.

The CDR3 loop reads CASSEQYGNQPQHF. CDR3 coding DNA: TGTGCCAGCAGTGAGCAGTATGGCAATCAGCCCCAGCATTTT. This chain uses TRBV2 with TRBJ1-5; the D is unclear. The CDR3 extends over 14 amino acids. Deletions cut 3 bases from V and 2 bases from J, with 8 bases between. Germline V CDR1 and CDR2: SNHLY, FYNNEI. Full variable domain (rest looked up from reference TRBV2 and TRBJ1-5): EPEVTQTPSHQVTQMGQEVILRCVPISNHLYFYWYRQILGQKVEFLVSFYNNEISEKSEIFDDQFSVERPDGSNFTLKIRSTKLEDSAMYFCASSEQYGNQPQHFGDGTRLSIL.

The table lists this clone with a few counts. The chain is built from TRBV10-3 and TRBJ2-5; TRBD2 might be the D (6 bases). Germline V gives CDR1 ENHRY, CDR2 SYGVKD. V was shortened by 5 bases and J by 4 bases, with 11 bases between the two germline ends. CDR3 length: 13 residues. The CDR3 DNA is TGTGCCATCAGTAGGGACTTGGGAGAGACCCAGTACTTC. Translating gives CAISRDLGETQYF.

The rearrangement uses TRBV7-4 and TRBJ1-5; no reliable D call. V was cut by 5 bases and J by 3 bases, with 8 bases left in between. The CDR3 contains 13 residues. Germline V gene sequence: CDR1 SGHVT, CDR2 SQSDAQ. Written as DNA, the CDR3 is TGTGCCAGCAGCGAAGATAACAATCAGCCCCAGCATTTT. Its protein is CASSEDNNQPQHF.

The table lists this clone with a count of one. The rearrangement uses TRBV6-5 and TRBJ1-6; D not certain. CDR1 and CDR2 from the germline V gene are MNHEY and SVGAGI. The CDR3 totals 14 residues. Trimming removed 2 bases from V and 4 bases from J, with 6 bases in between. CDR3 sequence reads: CASSYQEYNSPLHF. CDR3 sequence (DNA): TGTGCCAGCAGTTACCAGGAATATAATTCACCCCTCCACTTT.

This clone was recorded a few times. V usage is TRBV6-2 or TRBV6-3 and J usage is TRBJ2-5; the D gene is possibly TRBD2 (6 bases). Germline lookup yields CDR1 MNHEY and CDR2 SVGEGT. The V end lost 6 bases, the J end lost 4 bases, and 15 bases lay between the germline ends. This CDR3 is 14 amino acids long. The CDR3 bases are TGTGCCAGCAGCCGGGACTCCTTTTTAGAGACCCAGTACTTC. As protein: CASSRDSFLETQYF.

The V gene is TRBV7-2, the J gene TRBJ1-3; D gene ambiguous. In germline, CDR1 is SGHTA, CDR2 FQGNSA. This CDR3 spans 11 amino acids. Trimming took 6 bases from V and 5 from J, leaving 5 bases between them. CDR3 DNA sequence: TGTGCCAGCAGTATAAGAAACACCATATATTTT. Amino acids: CASSIRNTIYF.